This T cell receptor (beta chain) emerged from a study of blood T cell repertoires in COVID-19. In the study overall: The samples span acute and convalescent COVID-19 from the United States, Italy and Spain. The cDNA or gDNA used as material had been derived from T cells, B-cell-depleted T cells, or PBMCs.

Authors' processing steps: Quantification of nucleated cells was approximated via reference gene primer amplification. Method: immunoSEQ multiplex PCR; TCRdb's copy keeps in-frame clones and lacks some. For V, J and clone size, that table is used; D and trimming come from the DNA. The sample consists of over 100,000 clones, about 88% of them appearing once. V shed 5 bases and J 4 bases; nucleotides not matched to a gene: 3. The CDR3 has 13 amino acids. Looked up from germline, CDR1 is MNHEY and CDR2 is SMNVEV (reference sequence). The chain has TRBV27 and TRBJ2-3, with 7 bases that match TRBD1. This clonotype was sampled from a man aged 45-60 years with active or convalescent COVID-19. The specimen sequenced was peripheral blood. Here the CDR3 DNA reads TGTGCCAGCAGTCCGACAGGGCCAGATACGCAGTATTTT. Translation: CASSPTGPDTQYF.